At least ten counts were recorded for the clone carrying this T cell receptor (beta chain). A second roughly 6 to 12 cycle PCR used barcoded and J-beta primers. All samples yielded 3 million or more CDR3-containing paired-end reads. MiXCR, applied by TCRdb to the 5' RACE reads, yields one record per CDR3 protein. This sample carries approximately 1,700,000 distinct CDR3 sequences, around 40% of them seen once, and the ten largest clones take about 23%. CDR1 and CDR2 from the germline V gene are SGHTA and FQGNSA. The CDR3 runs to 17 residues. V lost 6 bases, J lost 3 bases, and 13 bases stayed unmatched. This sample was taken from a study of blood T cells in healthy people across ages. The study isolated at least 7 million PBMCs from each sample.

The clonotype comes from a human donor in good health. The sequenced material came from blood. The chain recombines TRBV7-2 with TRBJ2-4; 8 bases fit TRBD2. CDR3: CASSRSGVVSGKNIQYF. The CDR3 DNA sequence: TGTGCCAGCAGTCGTAGCGGGGTTGTGTCGGGCAAAAACATTCAGTACTTC.